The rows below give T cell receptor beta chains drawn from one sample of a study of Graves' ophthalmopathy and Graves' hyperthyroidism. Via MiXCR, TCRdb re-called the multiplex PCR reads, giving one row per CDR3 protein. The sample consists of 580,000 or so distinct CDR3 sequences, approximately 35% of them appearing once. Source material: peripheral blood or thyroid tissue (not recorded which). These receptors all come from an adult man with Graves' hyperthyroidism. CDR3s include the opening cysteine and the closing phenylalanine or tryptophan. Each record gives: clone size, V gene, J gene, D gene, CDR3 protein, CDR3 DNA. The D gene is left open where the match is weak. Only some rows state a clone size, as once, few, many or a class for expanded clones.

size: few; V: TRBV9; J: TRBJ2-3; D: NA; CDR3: CASSTWDHQSSDTQYF; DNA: TGTGCCAGCAGCACATGGGACCACCAATCGTCAGATACGCAGTATTTT
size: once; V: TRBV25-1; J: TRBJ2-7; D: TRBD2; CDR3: CASSGLLAGFYEQYF; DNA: TGTGCCAGCAGTGGACTTCTAGCGGGTTTCTACGAGCAGTACTTC
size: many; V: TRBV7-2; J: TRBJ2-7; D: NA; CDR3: CASSFGLAMNEQYF; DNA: TGTGCCAGCAGCTTCGGTCTAGCGATGAACGAGCAGTACTTC
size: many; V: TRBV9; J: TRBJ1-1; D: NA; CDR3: CASSVNSMNTEAFF; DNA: TGTGCCAGCAGCGTAAACAGCATGAACACTGAAGCTTTCTTT
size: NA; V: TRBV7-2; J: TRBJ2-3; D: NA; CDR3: CASSLRGGFGTDTQYF; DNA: TGTGCCAGCAGCTTAAGGGGTGGCTTCGGCACAGATACGCAGTATTTT
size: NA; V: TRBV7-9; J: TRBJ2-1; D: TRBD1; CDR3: CASSYPDRAGNEQFF; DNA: TGTGCCAGCAGCTATCCGGACAGGGCGGGGAATGAGCAGTTCTTC
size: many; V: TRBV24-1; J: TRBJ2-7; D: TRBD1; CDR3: CATSDRDRAYEQYF; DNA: TGTGCCACCAGTGATCGGGACAGGGCCTACGAGCAGTACTTC
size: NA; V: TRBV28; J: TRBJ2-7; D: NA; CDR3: CACSLGTAYEQYF; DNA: TGTGCCTGCAGCCTCGGGACGGCCTACGAGCAGTACTTC
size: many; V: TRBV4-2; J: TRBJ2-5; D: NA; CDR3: CASSQDRNRGETQYF; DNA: TGTGCCAGCAGCCAAGATCGGAACAGAGGGGAGACCCAGTACTTC
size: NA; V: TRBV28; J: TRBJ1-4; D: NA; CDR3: CASRNGIKGEKLFF; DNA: TGTGCCAGCAGGAACGGGATCAAAGGTGAAAAACTGTTTTTT
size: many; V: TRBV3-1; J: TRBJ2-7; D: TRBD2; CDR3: CASSRPSGGPSSYEQYF; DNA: TGTGCCAGCAGCCGACCAAGCGGGGGTCCAAGCTCCTACGAGCAGTACTTC
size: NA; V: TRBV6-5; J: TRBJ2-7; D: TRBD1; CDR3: CASSSGTGGIYEQYF; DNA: TGTGCCAGCAGTTCCGGGACAGGGGGCATCTACGAGCAGTACTTC
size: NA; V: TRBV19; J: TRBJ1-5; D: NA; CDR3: CASSMEREGSNQPQHF; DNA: TGTGCCAGTAGTATGGAGAGAGAGGGGAGCAATCAGCCCCAGCATTTT
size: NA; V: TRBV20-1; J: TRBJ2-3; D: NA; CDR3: CSASSASTDTQYF; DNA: TGCAGTGCTAGTTCCGCGAGCACAGATACGCAGTATTTT
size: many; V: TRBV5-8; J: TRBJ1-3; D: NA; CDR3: CASSDDYSGNTIYF; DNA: TGTGCCAGCAGCGACGACTATTCTGGAAACACCATATATTTT
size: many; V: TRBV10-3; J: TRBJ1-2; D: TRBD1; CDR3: CAIRTPTGYGYTF; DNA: TGTGCCATCAGGACGCCGACAGGGTATGGCTACACCTTC
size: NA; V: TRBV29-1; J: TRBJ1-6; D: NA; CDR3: CSVDGGTASSPLHF; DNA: TGCAGCGTTGACGGGGGGACCGCGTCTTCACCCCTCCACTTT
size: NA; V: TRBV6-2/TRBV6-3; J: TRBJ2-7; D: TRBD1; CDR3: CATATIPGQGFYEQYF; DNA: TGTGCCACCGCGACTATTCCGGGACAGGGGTTCTACGAGCAGTACTTC
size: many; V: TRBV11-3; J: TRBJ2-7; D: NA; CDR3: CASSRTRVGYEQYF; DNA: TGTGCCAGCAGCCGCACCAGGGTAGGGTACGAGCAGTACTTC
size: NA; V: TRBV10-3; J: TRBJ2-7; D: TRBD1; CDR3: CAINPGQGHWEQYF; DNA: TGTGCCATCAACCCGGGACAGGGGCACTGGGAGCAGTACTTC
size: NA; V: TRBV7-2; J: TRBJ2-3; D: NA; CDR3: CASSPGLGTQYF; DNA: TGTGCCAGCAGCCCCGGGCTGGGTACGCAGTATTTT
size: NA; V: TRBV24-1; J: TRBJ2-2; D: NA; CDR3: CATSDYRGRGRTGELFF; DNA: TGTGCCACCAGTGATTACCGGGGCCGGGGTCGCACCGGGGAGCTGTTTTTT
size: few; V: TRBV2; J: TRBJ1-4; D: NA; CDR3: CASRYTVATNEKLFF; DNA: TGTGCCAGCAGATATACGGTGGCAACTAATGAAAAACTGTTTTTT
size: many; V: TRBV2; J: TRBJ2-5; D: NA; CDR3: CASSGVTGIQETQYF; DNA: TGTGCCAGCAGTGGAGTAACAGGGATCCAAGAGACCCAGTACTTC
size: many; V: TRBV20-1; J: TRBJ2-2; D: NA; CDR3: CSARGMERNTGELFF; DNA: TGCAGTGCTAGAGGGATGGAAAGGAACACCGGGGAGCTGTTTTTT
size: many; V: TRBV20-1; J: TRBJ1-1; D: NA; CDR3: CSAIIRSKGNTEAFF; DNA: TGCAGTGCTATAATCAGGAGTAAGGGGAACACTGAAGCTTTCTTT
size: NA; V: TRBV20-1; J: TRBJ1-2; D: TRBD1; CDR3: CSARDEGQGNGYTF; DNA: TGCAGTGCTAGAGACGAGGGACAGGGGAATGGCTACACCTTC
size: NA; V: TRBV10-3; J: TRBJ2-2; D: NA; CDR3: CAISAFGELFF; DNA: TGTGCCATCAGTGCCTTCGGGGAGCTGTTTTTT
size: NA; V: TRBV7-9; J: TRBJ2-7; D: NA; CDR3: CASSLQQGNEQYF; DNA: TGTGCCAGCAGCCTACAACAGGGTAACGAGCAGTACTTC
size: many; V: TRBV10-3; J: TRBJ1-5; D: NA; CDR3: CATARGEGGIDQPQHF; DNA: TGTGCCACGGCCCGGGGCGAGGGGGGTATCGATCAGCCCCAGCATTTT
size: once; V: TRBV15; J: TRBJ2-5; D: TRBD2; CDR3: CATSRETGSGSETQYF; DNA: TGTGCCACCAGCAGAGAGACGGGGAGCGGGAGTGAGACCCAGTACTTC